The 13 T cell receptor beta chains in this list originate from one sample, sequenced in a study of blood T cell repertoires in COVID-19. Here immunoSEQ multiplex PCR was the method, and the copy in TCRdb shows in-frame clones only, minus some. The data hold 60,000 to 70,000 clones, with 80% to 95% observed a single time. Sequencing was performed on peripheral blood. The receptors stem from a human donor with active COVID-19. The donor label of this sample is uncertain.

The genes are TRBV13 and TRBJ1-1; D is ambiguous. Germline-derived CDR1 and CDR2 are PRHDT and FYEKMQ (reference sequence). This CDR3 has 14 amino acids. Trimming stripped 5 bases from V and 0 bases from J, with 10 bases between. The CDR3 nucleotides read TGTGCCAGCAGCCCTCGGGAGATGAACACTGAAGCTTTCTTT. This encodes CASSPREMNTEAFF.

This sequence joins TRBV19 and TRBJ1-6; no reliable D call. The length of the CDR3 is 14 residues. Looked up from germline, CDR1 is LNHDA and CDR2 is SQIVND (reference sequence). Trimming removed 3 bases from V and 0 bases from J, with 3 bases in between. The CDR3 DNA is TGTGCCAGTAGTATTAGCTCCTATAATTCACCCCTCCACTTT. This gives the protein CASSISSYNSPLHF.

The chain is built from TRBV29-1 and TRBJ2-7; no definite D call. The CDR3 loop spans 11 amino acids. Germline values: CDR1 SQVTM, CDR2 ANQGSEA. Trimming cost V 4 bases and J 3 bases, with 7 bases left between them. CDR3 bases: TGCAGCGTTGTCGGGTACTACGAGCAGTACTTC. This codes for CSVVGYYEQYF.

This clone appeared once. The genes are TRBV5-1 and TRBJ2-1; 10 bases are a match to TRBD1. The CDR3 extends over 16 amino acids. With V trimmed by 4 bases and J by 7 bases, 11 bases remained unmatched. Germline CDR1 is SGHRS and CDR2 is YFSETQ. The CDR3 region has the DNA TGCGCCAGCAGCCACTCGGGACAGGGGATTGGGAATGAGCAGTTCTTC. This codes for CASSHSGQGIGNEQFF.

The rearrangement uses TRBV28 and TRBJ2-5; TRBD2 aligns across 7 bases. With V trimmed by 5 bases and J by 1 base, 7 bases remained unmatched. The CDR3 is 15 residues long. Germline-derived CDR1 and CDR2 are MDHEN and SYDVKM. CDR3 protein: CASSLGGGTQETQYF. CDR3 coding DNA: TGTGCCAGCAGTCTCGGGGGAGGGACCCAAGAGACCCAGTACTTC.

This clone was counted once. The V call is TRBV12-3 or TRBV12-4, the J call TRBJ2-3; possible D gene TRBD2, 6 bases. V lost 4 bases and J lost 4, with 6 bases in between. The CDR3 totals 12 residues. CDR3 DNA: TGTGCCAGCAGTTGGGGGGCAGATACGCAGTATTTT. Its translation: CASSWGADTQYF.

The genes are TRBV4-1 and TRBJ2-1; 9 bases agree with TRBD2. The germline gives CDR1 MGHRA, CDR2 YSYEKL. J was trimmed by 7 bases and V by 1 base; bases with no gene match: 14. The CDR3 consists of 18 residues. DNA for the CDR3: TGCGCCAGCAGCCAAGGGCTTTTGGCGGGAGGGCAGAGGAATGAGCAGTTCTTC. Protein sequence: CASSQGLLAGGQRNEQFF.

DNA for the CDR3: TGTGCCAGCTCACGACTCTACGTAGCGGGAGATTCCACCGGGGAGCTGTTTTTT. This sequence encodes CASSRLYVAGDSTGELFF. V and J are TRBV18 and TRBJ2-2; 9 nucleotides agree with TRBD2. Germline V CDR1 and CDR2: KGHSH, LQKENI. V lost 4 bases to trimming and J lost 4 bases; unmatched junction nucleotides: 13. This CDR3 contains 18 residues.

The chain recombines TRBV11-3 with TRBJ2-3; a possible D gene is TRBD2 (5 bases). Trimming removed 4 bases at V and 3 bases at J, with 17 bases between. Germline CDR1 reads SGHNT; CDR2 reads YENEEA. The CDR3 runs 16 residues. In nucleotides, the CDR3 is TGTGCCAGCAGCTCCCGGGTTTCTGCGGGTACAGATACGCAGTATTTT. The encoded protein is CASSSRVSAGTDTQYF.

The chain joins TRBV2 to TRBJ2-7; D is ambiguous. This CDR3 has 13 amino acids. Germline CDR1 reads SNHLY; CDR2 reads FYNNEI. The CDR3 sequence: CASSGLTLDEQYF. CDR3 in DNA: TGTGCGTCGTCGGGTTTGACCCTCGACGAGCAGTACTTC.

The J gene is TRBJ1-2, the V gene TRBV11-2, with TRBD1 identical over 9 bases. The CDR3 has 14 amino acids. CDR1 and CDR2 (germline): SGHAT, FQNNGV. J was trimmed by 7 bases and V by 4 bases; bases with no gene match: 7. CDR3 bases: TGTGCCAGCAGCTCCCAACAGGGGGCATTTGGCTACACCTTC. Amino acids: CASSSQQGAFGYTF.

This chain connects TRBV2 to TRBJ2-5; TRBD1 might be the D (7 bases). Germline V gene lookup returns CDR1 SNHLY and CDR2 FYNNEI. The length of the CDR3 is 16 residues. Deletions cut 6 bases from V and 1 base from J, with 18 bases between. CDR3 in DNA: TGTGCCAGCAGGGGGGGCGGGACAGCTTCCCAAGAGACCCAGTACTTC. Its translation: CASRGGGTASQETQYF.

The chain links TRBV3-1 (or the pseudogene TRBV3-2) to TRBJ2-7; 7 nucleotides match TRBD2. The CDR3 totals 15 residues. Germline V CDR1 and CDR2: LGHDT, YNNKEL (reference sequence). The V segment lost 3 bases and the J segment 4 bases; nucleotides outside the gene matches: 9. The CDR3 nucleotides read TGTGCCAGCAGCCATCCCTTTAGCGGGTTGTACGAGCAGTACTTC. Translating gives CASSHPFSGLYEQYF.